This T cell receptor (beta chain) was sequenced during a study of spatial heterogeneity in lung cancer. Study as a whole: Matched bulk RNA-seq provided a T cell module score, and TCR transcript counts in tumor regions correlated strongly with it. Notes on the study in general: Within tumors, counts of expanded alpha and beta TCRs tracked tumor mutation counts.

This clonotype was seen many times. Its antigen remains unidentified. Time point indicated: sample taken at primary tumor resection. A total of some 70 untreated early-stage non-small cell lung cancer patients served as donors. Sequencing of whole RNA from tumor, nontumor lung or frozen PBMC involved no sorting. There are 15 residues in the CDR3. The V gene lost 4 bases and the J gene lost 0 bases, with 11 bases spanning the gap. CDR1 and CDR2 (germline): SGHDT, YYEEEE. In the library, each TCR cDNA molecule bore its own unique molecular identifier. One entry per CDR3 protein results from TCRdb running MiXCR on the 5' RACE reads. The sample carries around 21,000 distinct CDR3 sequences, approximately 2.5% recorded once.

This clonotype was sampled from a male donor with early-stage non-small cell lung cancer. The chain is built from TRBV5-6 and TRBJ2-1, with D hard to call. The source was lung tumor tissue, collected at surgery. The CDR3 loop is CASSPDVSSYNEQFF. CDR3 nucleotide sequence: TGTGCCAGCAGCCCGGACGTGAGCTCCTACAATGAGCAGTTCTTC.